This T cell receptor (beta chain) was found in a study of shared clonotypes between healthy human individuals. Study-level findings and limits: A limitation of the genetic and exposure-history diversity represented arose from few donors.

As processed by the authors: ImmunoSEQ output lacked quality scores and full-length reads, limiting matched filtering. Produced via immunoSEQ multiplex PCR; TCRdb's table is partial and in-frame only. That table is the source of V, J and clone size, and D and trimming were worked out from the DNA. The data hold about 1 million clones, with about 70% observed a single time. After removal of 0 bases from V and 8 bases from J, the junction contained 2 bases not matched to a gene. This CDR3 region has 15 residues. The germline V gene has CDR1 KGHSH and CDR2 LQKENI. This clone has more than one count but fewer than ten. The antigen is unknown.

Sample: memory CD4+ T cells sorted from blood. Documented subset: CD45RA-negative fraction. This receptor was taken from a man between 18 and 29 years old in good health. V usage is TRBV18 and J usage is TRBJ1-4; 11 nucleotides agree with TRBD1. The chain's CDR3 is CASSPPGQGVEKLFF. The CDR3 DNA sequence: TGTGCCAGCTCACCACCGGGACAGGGGGTCGAAAAACTGTTTTTT.